A selection of T cell receptor beta chains follows, all from one sample in a study. TCRdb recomputed calls from the 5' RACE reads with MiXCR, one row per CDR3 protein. The sample records roughly 39,000 distinct CDR3 sequences, approximately 17% being singletons. Sample: naive CD4+ T cells sorted from a lymph node. These receptors were taken from a female donor with breast cancer. Each CDR3 is given with its conserved first and last residue. Each record gives: clone size, V gene, D gene, J gene, CDR3 protein, CDR3 DNA. The D gene is left open where the match is weak. Part of the rows lack a size; the others show once, few, many or a class for expanded clones.

>few|TRBV28|NA|TRBJ1-1
CASLHPNTEAFF
TGTGCCAGCTTGCACCCGAACACTGAAGCTTTCTTT
>many|TRBV6-5|TRBD1|TRBJ2-3
CASSRQEGADTQYF
TGTGCCAGCAGCCGCCAAGAGGGGGCGGATACGCAGTATTTT
>few|TRBV5-1|TRBD2|TRBJ2-1
CASSFLLRRERDNEQFF
TGCGCCAGCAGCTTCTTGTTAAGGCGGGAGAGGGACAATGAGCAGTTCTTC
>NA|TRBV5-1|TRBD1|TRBJ1-1
CASSLTQGAETEAFF
TGCGCCAGCAGCTTGACGCAGGGGGCAGAGACTGAAGCTTTCTTT
>NA|TRBV7-2|TRBD2|TRBJ2-1
CASSLGTSGSFSYNEQFF
TGTGCCAGCAGCTTAGGGACTAGCGGAAGTTTCTCCTACAATGAGCAGTTCTTC
>many|TRBV20-1|NA|TRBJ2-5
CSARDKFGTSQETQYF
TGCAGTGCTAGAGATAAATTTGGAACTAGTCAAGAGACCCAGTACTTC
>few|TRBV25-1|NA|TRBJ1-1
CASSETVGTEAFF
TGTGCCAGCAGTGAAACAGTAGGAACTGAAGCTTTCTTT
>medium-sized|TRBV29-1|NA|TRBJ2-4
CSVAAAENIQYF
TGCAGCGTTGCAGCTGCTGAAAACATTCAGTACTTC
>many|TRBV29-1|NA|TRBJ2-1
CSVEYPSSSYNEQFF
TGCAGCGTTGAATACCCCTCGAGCTCCTACAATGAGCAGTTCTTC
>few|TRBV13|NA|TRBJ1-1
CASSSPSGVNTEAFF
TGTGCCAGCAGCTCCCCCTCGGGGGTGAACACTGAAGCTTTCTTT
>many|TRBV6-5|NA|TRBJ1-2
CASSTRDGESYGYTF
TGTGCCAGCAGTACCCGGGACGGAGAATCCTATGGCTACACCTTC